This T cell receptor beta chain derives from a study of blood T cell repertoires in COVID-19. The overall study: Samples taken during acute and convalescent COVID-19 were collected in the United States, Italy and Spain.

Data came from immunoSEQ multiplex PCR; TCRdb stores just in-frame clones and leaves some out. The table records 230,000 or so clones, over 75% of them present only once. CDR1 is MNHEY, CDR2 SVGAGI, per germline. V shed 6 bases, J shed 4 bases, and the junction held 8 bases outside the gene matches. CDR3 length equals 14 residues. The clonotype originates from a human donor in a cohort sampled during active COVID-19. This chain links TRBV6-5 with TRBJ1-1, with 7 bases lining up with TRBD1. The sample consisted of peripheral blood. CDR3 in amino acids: CASSFTTGPTEAFF. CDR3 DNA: TGTGCCAGCAGCTTCACGACAGGGCCCACTGAAGCTTTCTTT.